This entry describes one T cell receptor (beta chain). Antigen unknown. This sample was included in a study of blood T cells in healthy people across ages. The V end lost 0 bases, the J end lost 6 bases, and 9 bases lay between the germline ends. The CDR3 totals 14 residues. Germline CDR1 and CDR2: SGHRS and YFSETQ. A second about 7 to 12 cycle PCR used barcoded and J-beta primers. TCRdb redid the calling of the 5' RACE reads with MiXCR, one entry per CDR3 protein. The data contain over 700,000 distinct CDR3 sequences, roughly 50% of them singletons. Study results and caveats: PBMC samples, being unsorted, prevented any conclusive comparison of naive and antigen-experienced cells. Researchers deemed the diversity estimates from one million T cells underestimates.

Aged about 6 to 95, donors were systemically healthy Caucasians from Russia. RNA extraction gave at least 5.5 micrograms of total RNA per sample. The chain couples TRBV5-1 to TRBJ2-2; D unresolved. The sequence came from a man older than 75 in good health. Sequencing was performed on blood. Written as DNA, the CDR3 is TGCGCCAGCAGCTTGGCCGAAGGTGCCGGGGAGCTGTTTTTT. Encoded protein: CASSLAEGAGELFF.